Below, 21 T cell receptor beta chains from the same sample are listed, as sequenced in a study of response to subunit inactivated influenza vaccine. MiXCR, applied by TCRdb to the RT-PCR reads, yields one record per CDR3 protein. The sample lists approximately 290,000 distinct CDR3 sequences, 22% occurring once. The sequencing used PBMCs from blood, collected 21 months after vaccination. These receptors originate from a man in his fifties or sixties who received an inactivated influenza vaccine.

This clonotype has a handful of counts. The chain carries TRBV3-1 and TRBJ1-3; D gene unclear. Per the germline V gene, CDR1 is LGHDT and CDR2 is YNNKEL (reference sequence). The CDR3 runs to 15 residues. V dropped 1 base and J dropped 0 bases, with 7 bases sitting between them. The CDR3 spells CASSQVLASGNTIYF. For the CDR3, the DNA is TGTGCCAGCAGCCAAGTTCTGGCCTCTGGAAACACCATATATTTT.

The rearrangement uses TRBV6-1 and TRBJ1-2; D is perhaps TRBD1 (5 bases). Germline CDR1 MNHNS, CDR2 SASEGT. The CDR3 has 16 residues. Trimming shortened V by 6 bases and J by 4 bases, and 21 bases separated the two germline ends. CDR3 DNA sequence: TGTGCCAGCAGACAATATGCGGGTGGAGGGACCTATGGCTACACCTTC. This translates into CASRQYAGGGTYGYTF.

The gene calls are TRBV5-5 and TRBJ1-1; D remains ambiguous. The CDR3 covers 13 residues. Trimming cost V 2 bases and J 2 bases, with 7 bases left between them. Per the germline V gene, CDR1 is SGHKS and CDR2 is YYEKEE (reference sequence). The CDR3 bases are TGTGCCAGCAGCTTACAAACAAACACTGAAGCTTTCTTT. It is translated as CASSLQTNTEAFF.

This clonotype was detected a few times. CDR3 sequence reads: CATSRSGQGNTEAFF. DNA of the CDR3: TGTGCCACCAGCAGAAGCGGACAGGGGAACACTGAAGCTTTCTTT. This chain joins TRBV15 and TRBJ1-1, with TRBD1 matching over 8 bases. Trimming took 2 bases from V and 1 from J; bases not matched to a gene: 3. This CDR3 has 15 amino acids. Germline V CDR1 and CDR2: LNHNV, YYDKDF (reference sequence).

The chain combines TRBV6-5 with TRBJ1-4; possibly TRBD1 for D (6 bases). V shed 3 bases and J shed 7 bases, with 21 bases lying between them. The CDR3 spans 17 residues. Looked up from germline, CDR1 is MNHEY and CDR2 is SVGAGI. The CDR3 is CASSYGAGGGKSEKLFF. CDR3 coding DNA: TGTGCCAGCAGTTATGGGGCGGGGGGGGGCAAGAGTGAAAAACTGTTTTTT.

The chain couples TRBV6-2 or TRBV6-3 to TRBJ1-2, with D hard to call. The CDR3 is 14 residues long. CDR1 and CDR2 (germline): MNHEY, SVGEGT. Trimming left V 2 bases short and J 4 bases short, with 11 bases between. The chain's CDR3 is CASSYPQLSYGYTF. Here the CDR3 DNA reads TGTGCCAGCAGTTACCCACAGCTGTCCTATGGCTACACCTTC.

This clonotype was recorded a few times. J is TRBJ1-1 and V is TRBV18; 8 bases line up with TRBD1. Trimming took 4 bases from V and 4 from J; bases not matched to a gene: 2. CDR3 length: 13 residues. Germline lookup yields CDR1 KGHSH and CDR2 LQKENI. CDR3 coding DNA: TGTGCCAGCTCACAGGGACAGGCCACTGAAGCTTTCTTT. Residues: CASSQGQATEAFF.

The chain is built from TRBV5-4 and TRBJ2-6; possibly TRBD2 for D (5 bases). Germline-derived CDR1 and CDR2 are SGHNT and YYREEE (reference sequence). The CDR3 spans 17 residues. Trimming cost V 4 bases and J 7 bases, with 21 bases left between them. The CDR3 sequence: CASSPGNPLDGANVLTF. CDR3 in DNA: TGTGCCAGCAGCCCCGGGAATCCCCTCGATGGAGCCAACGTCCTGACTTTC.

The V call is TRBV11-2, the J call TRBJ2-3, with 12 nucleotides matching TRBD2. CDR3 length equals 19 residues. J gave up 1 base and V 1 base, and 9 bases lay outside the gene matches. Germline V gene lookup returns CDR1 SGHAT and CDR2 FQNNGV. The CDR3 region is CASSLVASGGARGTDTQYF. As DNA, the CDR3 is TGTGCCAGCAGCTTAGTGGCTAGCGGGGGGGCACGGGGCACAGATACGCAGTATTTT. Full variable domain (missing parts from reference TRBV11-2 and TRBJ2-3): EAGVAQSPRYKIIEKRQSVAFWCNPISGHATLYWYQQILGQGPKLLIQFQNNGVVDDSQLPKDRFSAERLKGVDSTLKIQPAKLEDSAVYLCASSLVASGGARGTDTQYFGPGTRLTVL.

This clonotype was observed at least ten times. This sequence joins TRBV28 and TRBJ1-2; unclear D gene. Per germline, CDR1 MDHEN and CDR2 SYDVKM. V was shortened by 3 bases and J by 5 bases, with 10 bases between the two germline ends. The CDR3 is 13 residues long. The chain's CDR3 is CASSFEQKYGYTF. The DNA for the CDR3 is TGTGCCAGCAGTTTCGAACAGAAATATGGCTACACCTTC.

This sequence joins TRBV18 and TRBJ2-3; 9 nucleotides agree with TRBD2. The CDR3 has 16 amino acids. Trimming took 3 bases from V and 5 from J; bases not matched to a gene: 9. CDR1 and CDR2 (germline): KGHSH, LQKENI. The CDR3 loop reads CASSPRVAGDRDTQYF. The CDR3 DNA reads as TGTGCCAGCTCACCTCGGGTAGCGGGAGACAGAGATACGCAGTATTTT.

This chain uses TRBV21-1 with TRBJ2-7; TRBD1 is the table's D call and was not checked against the DNA. TRBV21-1 is listed as a pseudogene. This CDR3 spans 13 amino acids. The CDR3 DNA sequence: TGTGCCAGCAGCAACCTGACAGGGGGCGAGCAGTACTTC. This encodes CASSNLTGGEQYF.

The table lists this clonotype with a few counts. V usage is TRBV20-1 and J usage is TRBJ1-4; perhaps TRBD1 as D (5 bases). This CDR3 has 14 amino acids. Trimming took 5 bases from V and 7 from J, leaving 17 bases between them. Germline CDR1 reads DFQATT; CDR2 reads SNEGSKA (reference sequence). CDR3 in DNA: TGCAGTGCTGGGGAGACAGTCAGAGGTGAAAAACTGTTTTTT. This sequence encodes CSAGETVRGEKLFF.

This clonotype was observed a handful of times. This rearrangement joins TRBV7-2 to TRBJ2-1; unclear D gene. Per germline, CDR1 SGHTA and CDR2 FQGNSA. V was cut by 2 bases and J by 0 bases, with 8 bases left in between. This CDR3 spans 15 amino acids. The CDR3: CASSLSATSYNEQFF. The CDR3 nucleotides are TGTGCCAGCAGCTTAAGTGCGACCTCCTACAATGAGCAGTTCTTC. Supplemented by reference TRBV7-2 and TRBJ2-1, the full variable domain reads GAGVSQSPSNKVTEKGKDVELRCDPISGHTALYWYRQSLGQGLEFLIYFQGNSAPDKSGLPSDRFSAERTGGSVSTLTIQRTQQEDSAVYLCASSLSATSYNEQFFGPGTRLTVL.

Written as DNA, the CDR3 is TGTGCCAGCAGCAAAGGGTGCGGGGTAGCGGGAGAGGGTAACGAGCAGTACTTC. Translation: CASSKGCGVAGEGNEQYF. The chain combines TRBV21-1 with TRBJ2-7; the table's D call TRBD2 went unverified against the DNA. TRBV21-1 is listed as a pseudogene. This CDR3 contains 18 residues.

The chain's CDR3 is CASRQKDEQYF. The CDR3 bases are TGTGCCAGCAGACAGAAGGACGAGCAGTACTTC. The chain links TRBV3-1 to TRBJ2-7; D gene ambiguous. The CDR3 covers 11 residues. V lost 6 bases, J lost 5 bases, and 8 bases lay in between. CDR1 and CDR2 from the germline V gene are LGHDT and YNNKEL (reference sequence).

At least ten counts were recorded for this clonotype. The genes are TRBV29-1 and TRBJ1-1, with D maybe TRBD1 (5 bases). Germline lookup yields CDR1 SQVTM and CDR2 ANQGSEA. The V and J ends lost 3 bases and 5 bases respectively, with 13 bases between them. CDR3 length: 13 residues. The CDR3 DNA is TGCAGCGTTGACCTGCGGGGGGGAACTGAAGCTTTCTTT. Translated: CSVDLRGGTEAFF.

This clonotype has only a few counts. This rearrangement joins TRBV20-1 to TRBJ2-5; possible D gene TRBD2, 6 bases. CDR1 is DFQATT and CDR2 is SNEGSKA in the germline V gene (reference sequence). V gave up 3 bases and J gave up 13 bases, with 27 bases separating them. The CDR3 spans 15 residues. CDR3 sequence (DNA): TGCAGTGCTAGTTCGATTCGGGACTCGAGGATCGGGTCGTACTTC. It codes for CSASSIRDSRIGSYF.

There are a few counts of this clonotype. This rearrangement joins TRBV18 to TRBJ2-1; a possible D gene is TRBD2 (6 bases). With 5 bases removed from V and 3 bases from J, the gap between germline ends came to 8 bases. Germline CDR1 KGHSH, CDR2 LQKENI. The CDR3 totals 13 residues. The DNA of the CDR3 is TGTGCCAGCTCAATGGACTACTACAATGAGCAGTTCTTC. Its translation is CASSMDYYNEQFF.

This clonotype has more than one count but fewer than ten. V and J are TRBV4-3 and TRBJ1-3, with D hard to call. Trimming took off 1 base at V and 0 bases at J, with 10 bases between the two ends. The CDR3 extends over 16 amino acids. Germline V gives CDR1 LGHNA, CDR2 YSLEER. Here the CDR3 DNA reads TGCGCCAGCAGCCAAGGGCTCCAGAGCTCTGGAAACACCATATATTTT. It translates to CASSQGLQSSGNTIYF.

The V gene is TRBV4-3, the J gene TRBJ2-7; D is perhaps TRBD1 (5 bases). Germline CDR1 and CDR2: LGHNA and YSLEER. Between the trimmed V and J ends, which lost 2 bases and 2 bases, there was a span of 13 bases. The CDR3 covers 15 residues. As DNA, the CDR3 is TGCGCCAGCAGCCAAATGGGGCAGGGTGCCTACGAGCAGTACTTC. Protein: CASSQMGQGAYEQYF.